The present T cell receptor beta chain was sequenced within a study of cytomegalovirus exposure and HLA in healthy donors. Study information: The Caucasian-associated ancestry cluster contained 65% to 85% of the approximately 400 genotyped donors.

This clone has only a few counts. The germline CDR1 and CDR2 sequences are ENHRY and SYGVKD. V dropped 7 bases and J dropped 1; count of bases not matched to a gene: 8. This CDR3 has 15 amino acids. PCR involved 60 Vbeta and 13 Jbeta primers. Libraries were prepared by immunoSEQ multiplex PCR; TCRdb keeps only in-frame clonotypes and omits some of them. The sample lists around 130,000 clones, about 85% occurring once. This receptor was identified in a boy aged 5 to 17 in good health and CMV-seronegative. Sequencing was done on a sample of PBMCs. The chain uses TRBV10-3 and TRBJ2-5, with 8 bases fitting TRBD1. Here the CDR3 reads CAINVRDRFQETQYF. CDR3 bases: TGTGCCATCAATGTCCGGGACAGGTTCCAAGAGACCCAGTACTTC.